This T cell receptor (beta chain) is drawn from a study of graft-versus-host responses after intestinal transplantation. On the study more broadly: Each recipient received anti-thymocyte globulin induction, then tacrolimus and steroids for around 3 years.

Findings and limits, study-wide: Circulating GvH clones peaking coincided with falling HvG clones soon after transplant. When patients had graft-donor T cell macrochimerism, their allografts held high graft-versus-host to host-versus-graft clonal ratios.

Germline CDR1 and CDR2: SNHLY and FYNNEI. V lost 6 bases to trimming and J lost 4 bases; unmatched junction nucleotides: 3. The CDR3 length is 14 residues. Method: immunoSEQ multiplex PCR; TCRdb's copy keeps in-frame clones and lacks some. The table includes about 82,000 clones, 90% to 95% detected once. As regards this clone: The antigen is unknown.

The sequencing used unstimulated CD4+ T cells sorted from spleen or lymph node cells, collected before intestinal transplant. The chain carries TRBV2 and TRBJ2-3; 11 bases are a match to TRBD2. This clonotype was sampled from a human donor who received an intestinal transplant. The CDR3 region is CASSVAGGADTQYF. The DNA for the CDR3 is TGTGCCAGCAGCGTAGCGGGGGGGGCAGATACGCAGTATTTT.